These 10 T cell receptor beta chains originate from one sample sequenced in a study of response to subunit inactivated influenza vaccine. TCRdb itself ran the RT-PCR reads through MiXCR, one entry per CDR3 protein. This table holds about 650,000 distinct CDR3 sequences, roughly 14% found once. The input for sequencing was PBMCs from blood, taken less than 13 days after vaccination. The receptor source for this set is a man aged 50-60 years who received an inactivated influenza vaccine.

A few counts support this clonotype. This chain joins TRBV20-1 and TRBJ2-1; possible D gene TRBD2, 6 bases. The germline V and J ends were trimmed by 7 bases and 3 bases, with 19 bases remaining between them. The CDR3 loop spans 15 amino acids. CDR1 is DFQATT and CDR2 is SNEGSKA in the germline V gene (reference sequence). The DNA for the CDR3 is TGCAGTGGCCAGGCGGGACTCACCATCTACAATGAGCAGTTCTTC. Its translation: CSGQAGLTIYNEQFF.

V and J are TRBV6-5 and TRBJ2-3; D is uncertain. V dropped 2 bases and J dropped 4 bases, with 7 bases sitting between them. Per germline, CDR1 MNHEY and CDR2 SVGAGI. This CDR3 has 13 amino acids. The CDR3 loop is CASSYGFADTQYF. The CDR3 DNA reads TGTGCCAGCAGTTACGGGTTCGCAGATACGCAGTATTTT.

This clonotype was detected only a few times. The chain carries TRBV18 and TRBJ2-6; TRBD2 aligns across 10 bases. In germline, CDR1 is KGHSH, CDR2 LQKENI. The CDR3 has 17 residues. The V and J ends lost 4 bases and 0 bases, in that order; junction bases with no gene match: 3. The CDR3 loop reads CASSLSGGASGANVLTF. The CDR3, as DNA: TGTGCCAGCTCACTAAGCGGGGGGGCCTCTGGGGCCAACGTCCTGACTTTC.

This rearrangement joins TRBV6-2 or TRBV6-3 to TRBJ2-5; D gene uncertain. CDR1 and CDR2 (germline): MNHEY, SVGEGT. The CDR3 covers 12 residues. Deletions cut 4 bases from V and 3 bases from J, with 6 bases between. CDR3 sequence reads: CASSSPEETQYF. In DNA, the CDR3 is TGTGCCAGCAGTTCGCCGGAAGAGACCCAGTACTTC.

The V call is TRBV7-2, the J call TRBJ2-1; TRBD1 aligns across 8 bases. With V trimmed by 5 bases and J by 2 bases, 5 bases remained unmatched. CDR1 is SGHTA and CDR2 is FQGNSA in the germline V gene. The CDR3 length is 15 residues. CDR3: CASSPGGRPYNEQFF. Here the CDR3 DNA reads TGTGCCAGCAGCCCAGGGGGCCGGCCCTACAATGAGCAGTTCTTC.

The chain carries TRBV5-1 and TRBJ2-1, with 9 bases aligning to TRBD2. The CDR3 length is 14 residues. Trimming at V came to 0 bases and at J to 7 bases, leaving 2 bases not matched to a gene. Germline V gene lookup returns CDR1 SGHRS and CDR2 YFSETQ. CDR3 amino acids: CASSLAREGNEQFF. For the CDR3, the DNA is TGCGCCAGCAGCTTGGCGCGGGAGGGGAATGAGCAGTTCTTC.

The chain joins TRBV15 to TRBJ2-2; TRBD1 matches 8 bases. The J segment lost 7 bases and the V segment lost 2 bases, leaving 6 bases of the junction unmatched. The length of the CDR3 is 15 residues. Per germline, CDR1 LNHNV and CDR2 YYDKDF (reference sequence). CDR3 residues: CATSRNLGQGGELFF. For the CDR3, the DNA is TGTGCCACCAGCAGAAACCTCGGACAGGGCGGGGAGCTGTTTTTT. Supplemented by reference TRBV15 and TRBJ2-2, the full variable domain reads DAMVIQNPRYQVTQFGKPVTLSCSQTLNHNVMYWYQQKSSQAPKLLFHYYDKDFNNEADTPDNFQSRRPNTSFCFLDIRSPGLGDTAMYLCATSRNLGQGGELFFGEGSRLTVL.

The chain carries TRBV6-1 and TRBJ1-6, with D tentatively TRBD1 (6 bases). Looked up from germline, CDR1 is MNHNS and CDR2 is SASEGT. V dropped 2 bases and J dropped 9 bases, with 14 bases sitting between them. The CDR3 sequence is 15 residues long. The CDR3 bases are TGTGCCAGCAGTGAAACGATACAGGGTCGTTCACCCCTCCACTTT. Protein sequence: CASSETIQGRSPLHF.

This clonotype was observed a few times. This chain uses TRBV28 with TRBJ2-2, with TRBD1 matching 7 bases. This CDR3 region has 17 residues. CDR1 and CDR2 (germline): MDHEN, SYDVKM. With V trimmed by 6 bases and J by 0 bases, 10 bases remained unmatched. CDR3 residues: CASRTTGPTANTGELFF. The CDR3 DNA sequence: TGTGCCAGCAGAACGACAGGGCCAACCGCGAACACCGGGGAGCTGTTTTTT.

The V gene is TRBV5-6, the J gene TRBJ2-2, with D possibly being TRBD1 or TRBD2 (5 bases each). In germline, CDR1 is SGHDT, CDR2 YYEEEE. The length of the CDR3 is 15 residues. Trimming removed 1 base at V and 5 bases at J, with 12 bases between. The CDR3 loop is CASSLTGRSTGELFF. The DNA of the CDR3 is TGTGCCAGCAGCTTGACGGGACGATCGACCGGGGAGCTGTTTTTT.